A single sample is the source of the 6 T cell receptor beta chains below, sequenced in a study of T cells in localized non-small cell lung cancer. Assay: immunoSEQ multiplex PCR; the TCRdb copy retains only in-frame clones and omits some. Of roughly 40,000 clones in the sample, 81% are singletons; the top ten hold under 8%. Sequenced here: peripheral blood mononuclear cells, sampled before any cancer treatment. These receptors were taken from a male donor older than 55 with stage II lung adenocarcinoma.

This chain uses TRBV28 with TRBJ1-4; 7 bases are shared with TRBD1. From germline, CDR1 is MDHEN and CDR2 SYDVKM. The CDR3 runs to 17 residues. The ends lost 3 bases at V and 2 bases at J; junction bases unmatched: 9. CDR3 protein: CASSLRRRGRTNEKLFF. In nucleotides, the CDR3 is TGTGCCAGCAGTTTGCGGCGGAGGGGGCGTACTAATGAAAAACTGTTTTTT.

This chain connects TRBV9 to TRBJ2-1; 8 bases fit TRBD1. The CDR3 extends over 17 amino acids. Germline lookup yields CDR1 SGDLS and CDR2 YYNGEE. The V and J ends lost 3 bases and 3 bases, in that order; junction bases with no gene match: 11. Here the CDR3 reads CASSAGLGTGGYNEQFF. CDR3 sequence (DNA): TGTGCCAGCAGCGCGGGACTCGGGACAGGCGGCTACAATGAGCAGTTCTTC.

The chain has TRBV7-2 and TRBJ2-2, with TRBD1 matching over 7 bases. The junction had 5 bases not matched to a gene; V was cut back by 6 bases and J by 4 bases. CDR1 is SGHTA, CDR2 FQGNSA, per germline. The CDR3 runs to 14 residues. The DNA for the CDR3 is TGTGCCAGCAGATTACAGGGGACCACCGGGGAGCTGTTTTTT. Translation gives CASRLQGTTGELFF. Full variable domain (outside the CDR3, taken from reference TRBV7-2 and TRBJ2-2): GAGVSQSPSNKVTEKGKDVELRCDPISGHTALYWYRQSLGQGLEFLIYFQGNSAPDKSGLPSDRFSAERTGGSVSTLTIQRTQQEDSAVYLCASRLQGTTGELFFGEGSRLTVL.

This chain links TRBV4-1 with TRBJ2-7; D tentatively fits TRBD1 or TRBD2 (5 bases each). The V gene lost 2 bases and the J gene lost 3 bases, with 20 bases spanning the gap. Germline-derived CDR1 and CDR2 are MGHRA and YSYEKL. This CDR3 region has 17 residues. CDR3 sequence (DNA): TGCGCCAGCAGCCAACAAACCCCCGGGACCATATACTACGAGCAGTACTTC. Translation gives CASSQQTPGTIYYEQYF.

The rearrangement uses TRBV4-3 and TRBJ2-2, with TRBD2 matching over 11 bases. The germline V gene has CDR1 LGHNA and CDR2 YSLEER. Trimming cost V 0 bases and J 0 bases; bases outside gene matches: 3. The CDR3 spans 18 residues. The CDR3 is CASSQDKGLAANTGELFF. Written as DNA, the CDR3 is TGCGCCAGCAGCCAAGATAAGGGACTAGCGGCGAACACCGGGGAGCTGTTTTTT.

The CDR3 nucleotides read TGCGCCAGCAGCCCCCGCAGGGACACTGAAGCTTTCTTT. Encoded protein: CASSPRRDTEAFF. The chain recombines TRBV5-1 with TRBJ1-1; D is possibly TRBD1 (5 bases). Germline lookup yields CDR1 SGHRS and CDR2 YFSETQ. V was pared by 4 bases and J by 3 bases, with 10 bases between. The CDR3 has 13 amino acids.